The clone carrying this T cell receptor (beta chain) has just one count. This table comes from immunoSEQ multiplex PCR, and its TCRdb copy is limited to in-frame clones, with some not included. Altogether about 81,000 clones are present, roughly 91% being singletons, with the ten largest covering approximately 1.2%. The sample comes from a study of blood T cell repertoires in COVID-19. The J segment lost 4 bases and the V segment lost 5 bases, leaving 9 bases of the junction unmatched. This CDR3 comprises 15 residues. The germline gives CDR1 SGHRS, CDR2 YFSETQ. The receptor was derived from a woman aged 50 to 65 with acute COVID-19. V usage is TRBV5-1 and J usage is TRBJ2-1; 7 bases align to TRBD1. Sequencing input: PBMCs or T cells enriched from blood (not recorded which). The CDR3 loop reads CASRAGTVVYNEQFF. The DNA of the CDR3 is TGCGCCAGCAGGGCCGGGACAGTTGTGTACAATGAGCAGTTCTTC.